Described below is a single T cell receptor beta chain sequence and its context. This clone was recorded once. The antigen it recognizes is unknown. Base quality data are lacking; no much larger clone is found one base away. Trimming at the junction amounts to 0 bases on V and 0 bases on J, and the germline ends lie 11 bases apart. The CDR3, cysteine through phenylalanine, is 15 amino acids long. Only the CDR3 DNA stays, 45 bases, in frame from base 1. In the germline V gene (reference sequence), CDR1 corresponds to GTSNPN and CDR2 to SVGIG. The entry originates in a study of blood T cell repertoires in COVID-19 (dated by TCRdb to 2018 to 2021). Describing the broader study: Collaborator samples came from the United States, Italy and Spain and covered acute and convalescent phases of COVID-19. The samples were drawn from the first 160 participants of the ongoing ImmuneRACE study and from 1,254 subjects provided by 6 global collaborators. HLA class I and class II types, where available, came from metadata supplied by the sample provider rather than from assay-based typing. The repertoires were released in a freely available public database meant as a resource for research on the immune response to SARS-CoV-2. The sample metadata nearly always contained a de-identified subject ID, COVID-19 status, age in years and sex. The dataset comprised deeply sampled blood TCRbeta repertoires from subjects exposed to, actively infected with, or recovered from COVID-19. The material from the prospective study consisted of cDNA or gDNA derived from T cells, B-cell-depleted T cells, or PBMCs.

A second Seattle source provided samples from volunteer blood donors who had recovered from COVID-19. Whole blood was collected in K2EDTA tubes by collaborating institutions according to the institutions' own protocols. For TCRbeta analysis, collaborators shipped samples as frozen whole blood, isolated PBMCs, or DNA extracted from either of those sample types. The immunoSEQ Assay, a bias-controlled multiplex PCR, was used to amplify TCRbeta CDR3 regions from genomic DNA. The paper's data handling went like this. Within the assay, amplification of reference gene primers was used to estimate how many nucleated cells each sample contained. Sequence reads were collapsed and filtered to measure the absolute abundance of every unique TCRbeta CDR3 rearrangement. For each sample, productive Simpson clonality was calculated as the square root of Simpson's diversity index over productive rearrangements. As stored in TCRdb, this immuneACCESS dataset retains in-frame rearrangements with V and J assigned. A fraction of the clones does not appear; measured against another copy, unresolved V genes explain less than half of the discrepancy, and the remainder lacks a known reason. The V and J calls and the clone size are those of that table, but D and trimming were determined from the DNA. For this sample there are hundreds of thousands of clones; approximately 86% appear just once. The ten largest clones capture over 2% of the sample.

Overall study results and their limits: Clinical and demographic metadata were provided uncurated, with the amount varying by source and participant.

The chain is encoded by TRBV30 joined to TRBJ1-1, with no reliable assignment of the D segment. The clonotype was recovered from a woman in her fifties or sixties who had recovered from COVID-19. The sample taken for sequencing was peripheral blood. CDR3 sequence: CAWSVSREMNTEAFF. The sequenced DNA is TGTGCCTGGAGTGTAAGCCGGGAAATGAACACTGAAGCTTTCTTT.